Following are 17 T cell receptor beta chains from one sample sequenced in a study of blood T cell repertoires in COVID-19. Produced via immunoSEQ multiplex PCR; TCRdb's table is partial and in-frame only. The sample holds 150,000 to 200,000 clones, approximately 90% seen once. Sequenced input: peripheral blood. The receptors derive from a man between 18 and 35 years old with acute or convalescent COVID-19.

CDR3 region: CASATGGGYTF. DNA of the CDR3: TGTGCCTCAGCGACAGGGGGTGGCTACACCTTC. The chain employs TRBV30 and TRBJ1-2; 9 nucleotides line up with TRBD1. Germline V gene lookup returns CDR1 GTSNPN and CDR2 SVGIG (reference sequence). V shed 7 bases and J 7 bases; nucleotides not matched to a gene: 4. The length of the CDR3 is 11 residues.

The J gene is TRBJ2-5, the V gene TRBV7-9; 9 bases align to TRBD2. The V and J ends lost 5 bases and 4 bases, in that order; junction bases with no gene match: 8. The CDR3 contains 15 residues. Germline CDR1 and CDR2: SEHNR and FQNEAQ (reference sequence). This CDR3 reads CASSHSGGLGETQYF. CDR3 DNA: TGTGCCAGCAGCCATAGCGGGGGCCTGGGAGAGACCCAGTACTTC.

The chain combines TRBV30 with TRBJ1-4; maybe TRBD1 (6 bases). The CDR3 is 15 residues long. With 3 bases removed from V and 8 bases from J, the gap between germline ends came to 19 bases. Germline V lookup: CDR1 GTSNPN, CDR2 SVGIG (reference sequence). The CDR3 nucleotides are TGTGCCTGGAGCCGGGAGGGGGGTCGTGGAGAAAAACTGTTTTTT. It yields the protein CAWSREGGRGEKLFF.

This chain uses TRBV7-2 with TRBJ2-5; 10 bases fit TRBD1. This CDR3 has 15 residues. Trimming cost V 5 bases and J 5 bases; bases outside gene matches: 8. From germline, CDR1 is SGHTA and CDR2 FQGNSA. The CDR3, as DNA: TGTGCCAGCAGCGGACAGACAGGGGGCCTGGAGACCCAGTACTTC. It codes for CASSGQTGGLETQYF.

The CDR3 spells CASSSGLAATGELFF. For the CDR3, the DNA is TGTGCCAGCAGCTCGGGACTAGCGGCCACCGGGGAGCTGTTTTTT. The J gene is TRBJ2-2, the V gene TRBV7-2, with 11 positions matching TRBD2. Germline V gene sequence: CDR1 SGHTA, CDR2 FQGNSA. The trim removed 4 bases at V and 4 bases at J, leaving 2 bases unmatched. The CDR3 totals 15 residues.

This sequence joins TRBV6-5 and TRBJ1-6; 9 nucleotides align to TRBD1. V shed 6 bases, J shed 10 bases, and the junction held 7 bases outside the gene matches. The CDR3 length is 14 residues. CDR1 is MNHEY and CDR2 is SVGAGI in the germline V gene. The CDR3 loop is CASRTGTGLSPLHF. The CDR3 region has the DNA TGTGCCAGCAGAACCGGGACAGGGTTGTCACCCCTCCACTTT.

This rearrangement joins TRBV15 to TRBJ1-2; 8 bases line up with TRBD1. Germline CDR1 is LNHNV and CDR2 is YYDKDF (reference sequence). With V trimmed by 0 bases and J by 8 bases, 5 bases remained unmatched. The CDR3 is 14 residues long. CDR3 in DNA: TGTGCCACCAGCAGAGATAGGGACAGGCGGGGCTACACCTTC. Translated: CATSRDRDRRGYTF.

This sequence joins TRBV4-1 and TRBJ1-4, with 9 bases fitting TRBD1. The CDR3 is made up of 17 amino acids. Germline V lookup: CDR1 MGHRA, CDR2 YSYEKL. Losses at the gene ends were 4 bases for V and 7 bases for J; bases not matched to a gene: 13. CDR3 sequence: CASSPGQGFGIGEKLFF. In DNA form, the CDR3 reads TGCGCCAGCAGCCCAGGACAGGGGTTCGGAATAGGTGAAAAACTGTTTTTT.

The V gene is TRBV7-2, the J gene TRBJ2-5; 10 bases are shared with TRBD2. Per germline, CDR1 SGHTA and CDR2 FQGNSA. Trimming at V came to 4 bases and at J to 3 bases, leaving 2 bases not matched to a gene. The CDR3 is 14 residues long. The CDR3 bases are TGTGCCAGCAGCTCGGGACTAGCGAAAGAGACCCAGTACTTC. Protein: CASSSGLAKETQYF.

The chain has TRBV30 and TRBJ2-7; 7 bases agree with TRBD2. The germline CDR1 and CDR2 sequences are GTSNPN and SVGIG (reference sequence). With V trimmed by 4 bases and J by 2 bases, 8 bases remained unmatched. The CDR3 contains 14 residues. The CDR3 DNA is TGTGCCTGGACTCCAGCGGGGTCGACCTACGAGCAGTACTTC. It specifies CAWTPAGSTYEQYF.

The V call is TRBV19, the J call TRBJ2-6, with TRBD2 as a possible D gene (6 bases). The V gene lost 3 bases and the J gene lost 0 bases, with 12 bases spanning the gap. The CDR3 has 17 residues. CDR1 and CDR2 from the germline V gene are LNHDA and SQIVND (reference sequence). The CDR3 nucleotides read TGTGCCAGTAGTATGGCAGGAGGGAACTCTGGGGCCAACGTCCTGACTTTC. Amino acids: CASSMAGGNSGANVLTF.

The V call is TRBV5-1, the J call TRBJ1-2, with 9 bases that match TRBD1. CDR1 and CDR2 from the germline V gene are SGHRS and YFSETQ. The length of the CDR3 is 16 residues. With 2 bases clipped from V and 6 bases from J, the junction kept 11 bases outside the gene matches. CDR3 region: CASSFSLGQGKDGYTF. In DNA form, the CDR3 reads TGCGCCAGCAGCTTTTCCCTCGGACAGGGGAAGGATGGCTACACCTTC.

In nucleotides, the CDR3 is TGTGCCAGCAGGCGGACAGGGGGCGCGACGAACTACGAGCAGTACGTC. Residues: CASRRTGGATNYEQYV. V usage is TRBV7-2 and J usage is TRBJ2-7, with 11 bases fitting TRBD1. The germline gives CDR1 SGHTA, CDR2 FQGNSA. There are 16 residues in the CDR3. The junction had 10 bases not matched to a gene; V was cut back by 6 bases and J by 3 bases.

The chain uses TRBV19 and TRBJ1-5, with D possibly being TRBD1 (6 bases). Germline CDR1 reads LNHDA; CDR2 reads SQIVND (reference sequence). The V end was cut by 10 bases, the J end by 8 bases, with 21 bases between. The length of the CDR3 is 14 residues. The CDR3 DNA sequence: TGTGCCACCAGACAGGACTCCACGATCGAGCCCCAGCATTTT. The encoded protein is CATRQDSTIEPQHF.

This sequence joins TRBV19 and TRBJ1-5; no definite D call. This CDR3 comprises 14 residues. CDR1 and CDR2 (germline): LNHDA, SQIVND (reference sequence). The germline V and J ends were trimmed by 2 bases and 5 bases, with 10 bases remaining between them. The DNA of the CDR3 is TGTGCCAGTAGTATATACCCAGGTGATCAGCCCCAGCATTTT. This sequence encodes CASSIYPGDQPQHF.

The rearrangement uses TRBV29-1 and TRBJ2-2; D remains ambiguous. The V gene's germline CDR1 is SQVTM and CDR2 ANQGSEA. This CDR3 has 11 amino acids. Deletions cut 7 bases from V and 6 bases from J, with 9 bases between. The CDR3 coding sequence is TGCAGCGGGGGTCGGGCCGGGGAGCTGTTTTTT. This encodes CSGGRAGELFF.

This clone was seen just once. This sequence joins TRBV25-1 and TRBJ1-5; 8 positions match TRBD1. CDR1 MGHDK and CDR2 SYGVNS come from the germline V gene. The CDR3 consists of 14 residues. Losses at the gene ends were 6 bases for V and 2 bases for J; bases not matched to a gene: 3. CDR3 loop: CASSPGQGNQPQHF. CDR3 nucleotide sequence: TGTGCCAGCAGCCCGGGACAGGGCAATCAGCCCCAGCATTTT.